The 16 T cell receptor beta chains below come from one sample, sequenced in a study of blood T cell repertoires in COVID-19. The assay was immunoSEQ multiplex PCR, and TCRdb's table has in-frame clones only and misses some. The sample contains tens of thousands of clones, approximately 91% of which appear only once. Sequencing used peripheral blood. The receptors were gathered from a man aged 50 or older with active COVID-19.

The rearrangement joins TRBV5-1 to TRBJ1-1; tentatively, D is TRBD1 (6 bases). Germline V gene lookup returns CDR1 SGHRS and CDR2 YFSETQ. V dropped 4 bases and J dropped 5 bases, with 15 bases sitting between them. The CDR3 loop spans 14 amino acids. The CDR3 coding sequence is TGCGCCAGCAGCCTACTACCTGGACAGACTGAAGCTTTCTTT. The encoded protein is CASSLLPGQTEAFF.

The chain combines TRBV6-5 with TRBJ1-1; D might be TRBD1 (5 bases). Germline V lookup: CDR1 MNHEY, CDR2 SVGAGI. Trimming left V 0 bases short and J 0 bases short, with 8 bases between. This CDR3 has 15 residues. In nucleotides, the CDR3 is TGTGCCAGCAGTTACTCTGGGGGGGTGAACACTGAAGCTTTCTTT. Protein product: CASSYSGGVNTEAFF.

For the CDR3, the DNA is TGTGCCAGCACCACAGGGACATGGCGCTACACCTTC. Amino acid sequence: CASTTGTWRYTF. The V and J genes are TRBV6-5 and TRBJ1-2; D perhaps matches TRBD1 (6 bases). Trimming removed 7 bases from V and 9 bases from J, with 15 bases in between. Germline lookup yields CDR1 MNHEY and CDR2 SVGAGI. The CDR3 is 12 amino acids.

The CDR3 reads CASRYRQDNSPLHF. DNA of the CDR3: TGTGCCAGCAGATACAGACAGGATAATTCACCCCTCCACTTT. The chain links TRBV2 to TRBJ1-6; possible D gene TRBD1, 6 bases. Per germline, CDR1 SNHLY and CDR2 FYNNEI. The CDR3 sequence is 14 residues long. With 6 bases removed from V and 5 bases from J, the gap between germline ends came to 11 bases.

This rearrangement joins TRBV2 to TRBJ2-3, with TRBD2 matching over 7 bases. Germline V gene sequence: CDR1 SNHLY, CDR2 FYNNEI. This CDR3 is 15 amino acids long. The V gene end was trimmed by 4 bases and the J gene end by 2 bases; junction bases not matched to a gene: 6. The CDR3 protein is CASSAWGGNTDTQYF. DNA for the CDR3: TGTGCCAGCAGTGCTTGGGGGGGGAACACAGATACGCAGTATTTT.

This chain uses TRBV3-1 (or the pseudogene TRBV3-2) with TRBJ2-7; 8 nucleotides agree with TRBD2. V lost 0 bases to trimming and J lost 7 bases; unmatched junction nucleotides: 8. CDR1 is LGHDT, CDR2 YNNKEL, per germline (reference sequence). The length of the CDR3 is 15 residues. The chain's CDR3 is CASSQDFGGGREQYF. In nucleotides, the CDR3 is TGTGCCAGCAGCCAAGATTTCGGGGGCGGGAGGGAGCAGTACTTC.

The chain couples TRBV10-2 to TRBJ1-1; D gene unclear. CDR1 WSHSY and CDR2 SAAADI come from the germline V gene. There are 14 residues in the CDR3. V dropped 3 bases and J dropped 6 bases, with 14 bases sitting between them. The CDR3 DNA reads TGCGCCAGCAGTGATCGTACGCCCCGGGCTGAAGCTTTCTTT. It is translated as CASSDRTPRAEAFF.

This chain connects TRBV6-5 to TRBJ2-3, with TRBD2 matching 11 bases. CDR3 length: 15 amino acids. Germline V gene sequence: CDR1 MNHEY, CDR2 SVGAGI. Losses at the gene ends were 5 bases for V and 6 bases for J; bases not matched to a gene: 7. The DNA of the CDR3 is TGTGCCAGCAGTCTGGGACTAGCGGTCTCGGATACGCAGTATTTT. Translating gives CASSLGLAVSDTQYF.

The CDR3 nucleotides are TGCGCCAGCAGCTCAGGGGGGAACGACTATGGCTACACCTTC. Protein product: CASSSGGNDYGYTF. The rearrangement joins TRBV5-1 to TRBJ1-2; TRBD1 agrees at 7 bases. V was pared by 3 bases and J by 3 bases, with 5 bases of the junction left unmatched. Looked up from germline, CDR1 is SGHRS and CDR2 is YFSETQ. The CDR3 sequence is 14 residues long.

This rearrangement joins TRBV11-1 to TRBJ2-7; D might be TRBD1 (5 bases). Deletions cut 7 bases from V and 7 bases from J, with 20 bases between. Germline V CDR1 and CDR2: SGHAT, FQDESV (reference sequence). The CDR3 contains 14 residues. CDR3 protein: CASTPTWQGREQYF. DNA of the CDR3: TGTGCCAGCACCCCCACCTGGCAGGGCCGGGAGCAGTACTTC. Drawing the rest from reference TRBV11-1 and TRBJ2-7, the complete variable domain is EAEVAQSPRYKITEKSQAVAFWCDPISGHATLYWYRQILGQGPELLVQFQDESVVDDSQLPKDRFSAERLKGVDSTLKIQPAELGDSAMYLCASTPTWQGREQYFGPGTRLTVT.

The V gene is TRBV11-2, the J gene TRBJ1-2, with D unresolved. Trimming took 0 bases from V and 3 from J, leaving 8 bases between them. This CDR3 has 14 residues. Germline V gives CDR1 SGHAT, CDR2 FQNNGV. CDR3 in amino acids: CASSLERLDYGYTF. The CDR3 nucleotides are TGTGCCAGCAGCTTAGAGCGGTTGGACTATGGCTACACCTTC.

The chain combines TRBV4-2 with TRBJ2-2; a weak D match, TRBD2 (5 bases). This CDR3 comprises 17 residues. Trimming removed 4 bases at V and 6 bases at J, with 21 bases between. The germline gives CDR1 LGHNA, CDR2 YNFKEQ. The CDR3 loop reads CASSPGVGQTPSGELFF. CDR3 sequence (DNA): TGTGCCAGCAGCCCCGGGGTTGGGCAGACCCCCTCCGGGGAGCTGTTTTTT.

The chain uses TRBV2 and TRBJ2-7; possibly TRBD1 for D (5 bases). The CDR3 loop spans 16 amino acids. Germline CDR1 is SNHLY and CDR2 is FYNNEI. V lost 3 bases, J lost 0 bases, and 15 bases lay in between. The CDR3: CASSEPPRQISYEQYF. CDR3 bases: TGTGCCAGCAGTGAGCCCCCTAGACAGATCTCCTACGAGCAGTACTTC.

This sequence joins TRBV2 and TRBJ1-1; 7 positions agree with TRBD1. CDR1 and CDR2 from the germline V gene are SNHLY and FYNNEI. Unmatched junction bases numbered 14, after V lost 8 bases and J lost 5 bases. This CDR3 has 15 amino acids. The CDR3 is CASENRQGIGTEAFF. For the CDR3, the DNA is TGTGCCAGCGAGAACCGACAGGGAATAGGGACTGAAGCTTTCTTT. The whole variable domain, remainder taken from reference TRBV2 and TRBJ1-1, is EPEVTQTPSHQVTQMGQEVILRCVPISNHLYFYWYRQILGQKVEFLVSFYNNEISEKSEIFDDQFSVERPDGSNFTLKIRSTKLEDSAMYFCASENRQGIGTEAFFGQGTRLTVV.

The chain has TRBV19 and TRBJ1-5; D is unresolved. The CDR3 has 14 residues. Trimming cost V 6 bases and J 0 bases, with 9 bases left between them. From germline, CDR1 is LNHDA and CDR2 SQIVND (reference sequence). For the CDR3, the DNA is TGTGCCAGTAGACCAGAATATAGCAATCAGCCCCAGCATTTT. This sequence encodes CASRPEYSNQPQHF.

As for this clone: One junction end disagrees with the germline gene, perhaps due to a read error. The CDR3 bases are TGCGCCAGCACCTTGACGGGTGAAAAACTGTTTTTT. It yields the protein CASTLTGEKLFF. The gene calls are TRBV5-1 and TRBJ1-4; D unclear. This CDR3 has 12 residues. CDR1 and CDR2 from the germline V gene are SGHRS and YFSETQ.